These 22 T cell receptor beta chains share one sample of origin, sequenced in a study of T cells in tuberculosis. Assay: immunoSEQ multiplex PCR; the TCRdb copy retains only in-frame clones and omits some. The sample has about 36,000 clones, roughly 92% seen once. Material for sequencing was PBMCs. Receptors were obtained from a donor aged 10 to 29 with latent tuberculosis or without tuberculosis infection.

The chain combines TRBV6-5 with TRBJ1-1; possible D gene TRBD1, 6 bases. Germline V gene data show CDR1 as MNHEY and CDR2 as SVGAGI. V was clipped by 6 bases and J by 0 bases, with 11 bases between them. The CDR3 spans 14 residues. CDR3 in amino acids: CASRLQGLNTEAFF. In DNA form, the CDR3 reads TGTGCCAGCAGGCTGCAGGGGCTGAACACTGAAGCTTTCTTT.

This clone was seen a few times. V and J are TRBV4-1 and TRBJ2-2; 14 nucleotides agree with TRBD2. V gave up 6 bases and J gave up 6 bases; unmatched junction bases: 24. There are 22 residues in the CDR3. CDR1 and CDR2 from the germline V gene are MGHRA and YSYEKL. Here the CDR3 DNA reads TGCGCCAGCAGTAGCAGACTAGCGGGGGGGCCGGGTGTGTTTTGGATCGCCGGGGAGCTGTTTTTT. This encodes CASSSRLAGGPGVFWIAGELFF.

The V gene is TRBV9, the J gene TRBJ1-1; D remains ambiguous. The CDR3 totals 13 residues. CDR1 is SGDLS, CDR2 YYNGEE, per germline. Deletions cut 1 base from V and 6 bases from J, with 10 bases between. The CDR3 protein is CASSVSEASEAFF. The CDR3 DNA is TGTGCCAGCAGCGTAAGCGAGGCTTCTGAAGCTTTCTTT.

The chain joins TRBV7-9 to TRBJ2-7, with 8 bases lining up with TRBD1. Germline V gene data show CDR1 as SEHNR and CDR2 as FQNEAQ (reference sequence). This CDR3 is built from 16 residues. The V and J ends lost 0 bases and 3 bases, in that order; junction bases with no gene match: 7. CDR3 sequence (DNA): TGTGCCAGCAGCTTAGCGCCGAGGACAGGGAACTACGAGCAGTACTTC. Translation gives CASSLAPRTGNYEQYF.

The V and J genes are TRBV30 and TRBJ1-2, with a tentative D call TRBD1 (5 bases). In germline, CDR1 is GTSNPN, CDR2 SVGIG (reference sequence). This CDR3 region has 16 residues. Trimming stripped 0 bases from V and 5 bases from J, with 19 bases between. CDR3 bases: TGTGCCTGGAGTGTACGTGAAGGCCGCGGGGGGTATGGCTACACCTTC. This encodes CAWSVREGRGGYGYTF.

V and J are TRBV6-5 and TRBJ1-6, with D unresolved. This CDR3 contains 16 residues. V was clipped by 0 bases and J by 7 bases, with 13 bases between them. Germline CDR1 and CDR2: MNHEY and SVGAGI. CDR3 loop: CASSYSKAGQNSPLHF. The CDR3 DNA is TGTGCCAGCAGTTACTCGAAGGCGGGTCAGAATTCACCCCTCCACTTT.

The V and J genes are TRBV2 and TRBJ2-3; D may be TRBD2 (5 bases). The CDR3 sequence is 12 residues long. V lost 7 bases and J 1 base, leaving 6 bases between the germline ends. Germline lookup yields CDR1 SNHLY and CDR2 FYNNEI. DNA for the CDR3: TGTGCCAGCAATAGCGGCACAGATACGCAGTATTTT. Encoded protein: CASNSGTDTQYF.

This chain connects TRBV5-1 to TRBJ2-7; D perhaps matches TRBD1 (6 bases). The CDR3 has 15 amino acids. The V end lost 2 bases, the J end lost 3 bases, and 15 bases lay between the germline ends. Germline V gives CDR1 SGHRS, CDR2 YFSETQ. The CDR3 protein is CASSFSQGDNYEQYF. The CDR3 coding sequence is TGCGCCAGCAGCTTTTCACAAGGGGACAACTACGAGCAGTACTTC.

The chain joins TRBV19 to TRBJ1-3; the D is unclear. The CDR3 is 13 amino acids. Trimming left V 0 bases short and J 2 bases short, with 2 bases between. The V gene's germline CDR1 is LNHDA and CDR2 SQIVND (reference sequence). In DNA form, the CDR3 reads TGTGCCAGTAGTATAGACACTGGAAACACCATATATTTT. Translated, it gives CASSIDTGNTIYF.

This clone was seen only once. CDR3: CASSQDLSGGQPQHF. The CDR3 coding sequence is TGCGCCAGCAGCCAAGATCTTTCCGGGGGGCAGCCCCAGCATTTT. This chain joins TRBV4-1 and TRBJ1-5; D may be TRBD1 (5 bases). Trimming left V 0 bases short and J 7 bases short, with 13 bases between. The CDR3 sequence is 15 residues long. Germline V gives CDR1 MGHRA, CDR2 YSYEKL.

This rearrangement joins TRBV11-2 to TRBJ1-2, with 11 bases fitting TRBD1. This CDR3 comprises 15 residues. V trimming: 1 base; J trimming: 3 bases; junction bases outside the gene matches: 1. Germline CDR1 reads SGHAT; CDR2 reads FQNNGV. This CDR3 is CASSLGGQGDYGYTF. The CDR3 nucleotides are TGTGCCAGCAGCTTAGGGGGACAGGGGGACTATGGCTACACCTTC. The full variable domain, completed using reference TRBV11-2 and TRBJ1-2, is EAGVAQSPRYKIIEKRQSVAFWCNPISGHATLYWYQQILGQGPKLLIQFQNNGVVDDSQLPKDRFSAERLKGVDSTLKIQPAKLEDSAVYLCASSLGGQGDYGYTFGSGTRLTVV.

This chain uses TRBV20-1 with TRBJ1-2; D is unclear. Germline CDR1 DFQATT, CDR2 SNEGSKA (reference sequence). The CDR3 length is 11 residues. The CDR3 sequence is CALPANYGYTF. The CDR3 DNA reads as TGCGCCCTGCCAGCTAACTATGGCTACACCTTC.

V usage is TRBV27 and J usage is TRBJ1-2; TRBD1 matches 7 bases. Germline CDR1 reads MNHEY; CDR2 reads SMNVEV (reference sequence). V gave up 6 bases and J gave up 10 bases; unmatched junction bases: 8. The CDR3 totals 12 residues. The CDR3 here is CASRTDRSPYTF. The CDR3 DNA reads TGTGCCAGCAGGACGGACAGGTCCCCCTACACCTTC.

The chain joins TRBV11-2 to TRBJ2-3, with 9 nucleotides matching TRBD2. The CDR3 covers 16 residues. V trimming: 5 bases; J trimming: 3 bases; junction bases outside the gene matches: 9. Germline V gene data show CDR1 as SGHAT and CDR2 as FQNNGV. The CDR3 protein is CASSPGSGLATDTQYF. The CDR3 nucleotides are TGTGCCAGCAGCCCGGGGAGCGGACTAGCGACAGATACGCAGTATTTT.

The CDR3 DNA follows: TGCGCCAGCAGCCAACCAAGGACAGGGGGCGGCGAGCAGTACTTC. Encoded protein: CASSQPRTGGGEQYF. The rearrangement uses TRBV4-1 and TRBJ2-7, with TRBD1 identical over 11 bases. Losses at the gene ends were 2 bases for V and 6 bases for J; bases not matched to a gene: 6. The CDR3 has 15 amino acids. Germline-derived CDR1 and CDR2 are MGHRA and YSYEKL.

This chain uses TRBV5-4 with TRBJ1-4; 7 bases are shared with TRBD1. The J segment lost 7 bases and the V segment lost 5 bases, leaving 8 bases of the junction unmatched. The length of the CDR3 is 14 residues. Looked up from germline, CDR1 is SGHNT and CDR2 is YYREEE (reference sequence). The CDR3 loop reads CASSQQGPGEKLFF. The CDR3 DNA sequence: TGTGCCAGCAGTCAACAGGGGCCGGGTGAAAAACTGTTTTTT.

CDR3 amino acids: CASSIQGSNNEQFF. In DNA form, the CDR3 reads TGTGCCAGCAGCATACAGGGGAGCAACAATGAGCAGTTCTTC. The chain employs TRBV9 and TRBJ2-1, with 7 bases lining up with TRBD1. There are 14 residues in the CDR3. V trimming: 4 bases; J trimming: 5 bases; junction bases outside the gene matches: 6. Germline assignment: CDR1 SGDLS and CDR2 YYNGEE.

V usage is TRBV5-8 and J usage is TRBJ1-5; the D gene is possibly TRBD1 (6 bases). Germline V gene data show CDR1 as SGHTS and CDR2 as YDEGEE. V was trimmed by 2 bases and J by 6 bases, leaving 15 bases between them. CDR3 length: 15 amino acids. In nucleotides, the CDR3 is TGTGCCAGCAGCTTTTCCATCATACAGGGTCAGCCCCAGCATTTT. It encodes CASSFSIIQGQPQHF.

The chain links TRBV5-6 to TRBJ2-6, with 8 bases identical to TRBD1. The CDR3 is 14 amino acids. V was clipped by 0 bases and J by 18 bases; unmatched bases: 11. CDR1 and CDR2 from the germline V gene are SGHDT and YYEEEE. CDR3 loop: CASSLVDTGGLGTF. The CDR3 DNA reads as TGTGCCAGCAGCTTGGTTGACACAGGGGGGCTCGGGACTTTC.

This clone was detected once. The chain recombines TRBV25-1 with TRBJ1-2, with D possibly TRBD1 on 5 matching bases. Germline CDR1 is MGHDK and CDR2 is SYGVNS. CDR3 size: 14 residues. V lost 5 bases and J 6 bases, leaving 16 bases between the germline ends. CDR3 coding DNA: TGTGCCAGCAGTCGGCAGGGCGCAGTGGATGGCTACACCTTC. It specifies CASSRQGAVDGYTF.

J is TRBJ2-2 and V is TRBV9, with TRBD1 as a possible D gene (6 bases). Germline lookup yields CDR1 SGDLS and CDR2 YYNGEE. The CDR3 totals 15 residues. The germline V and J ends were trimmed by 2 bases and 6 bases, with 14 bases remaining between them. The CDR3 sequence is CASSVETGWAGELFF. Here the CDR3 DNA reads TGTGCCAGCAGCGTTGAAACAGGGTGGGCCGGGGAGCTGTTTTTT.

This clone came up once. The rearrangement uses TRBV6-1 and TRBJ2-2; the D gene is possibly TRBD2 (6 bases). This CDR3 spans 18 amino acids. Germline lookup yields CDR1 MNHNS and CDR2 SASEGT. V was cut by 3 bases and J by 0 bases, with 17 bases left in between. In DNA form, the CDR3 reads TGTGCCAGCAGTGATGTAGTGGGGGGATTTTCGAACACCGGGGAGCTGTTTTTT. Its translation is CASSDVVGGFSNTGELFF.